This TCR beta chain was sequenced in a study of blood T cell repertoires in COVID-19. Study at large: Collection of acute and convalescent COVID-19 samples took place in the United States, Italy and Spain. The cDNA or gDNA used as material had been derived from T cells, B-cell-depleted T cells, or PBMCs.

As originally analysed: It was from reference gene primer amplification that nucleated cell counts were estimated. The repertoire was sequenced with immunoSEQ multiplex PCR; TCRdb's copy has only in-frame clones and lacks some. That table supplies the V and J calls and clone size; D and trimming were determined from the DNA. Of 200,000 to 300,000 clones in the sample, 87% are singletons; the top ten hold 3% to 3.5%. The source is a man in his late teens or twenties with active or convalescent COVID-19. The material sequenced was peripheral blood.

The CDR3 reads CASSARREPTHGYTF. The CDR3 DNA follows: TGTGCCAGTAGTGCGCGCCGGGAACCCACCCATGGCTACACCTTC. The rearrangement uses TRBV19 and TRBJ1-2; D gene unclear. CDR3 length equals 15 residues. Germline V gene data show CDR1 as LNHDA and CDR2 as SQIVND (reference sequence). Trimming stripped 5 bases from V and 6 bases from J, with 19 bases between.